The 14 T cell receptor beta chains in this list originate from one sample, sequenced in a study of T cells in women clearing cervical HPV infection (dated 2018 in TCRdb). The library relied on the immunoSEQ multiplex PCR assay. TCRdb took this table from immuneACCESS and kept in-frame rearrangements with V and J called. Such tables lack part of the clones; where checked against another copy, unresolved V genes explain under half of the gap, and the rest is unexplained. This sample's listing comprises about 16,000 clones. Jointly, the top ten make up around 6.7% of the sample. Input material: blood buffy coat. These receptors were collected from a woman aged 18 to 75 with a cervical HPV16 infection that either progressed to CIN3+ or cleared (not recorded which).

The CDR3 here is CASSKTGGDEQYF. The sequenced CDR3 bases are TGTGCCAGCAGCAAGACAGGGGGCGACGAG. The V call is TRBV11-3, the J call TRBJ2-7; 10 bases align to TRBD1. The CDR3 extends 3 residues past the end of the read, so its final part is completed from the germline J gene. Looked up from germline, CDR1 is SGHNT and CDR2 is YENEEA. V gave up 5 bases and J gave up 5 bases; unmatched junction bases: 3. The CDR3 loop spans 13 amino acids.

As regards this clone: The observed sequence ends 3 residues before the CDR3 terminus, with the missing tail filled in from the germline J gene. The chain links TRBV29-1 to TRBJ1-1; no clear D gene. The germline CDR1 and CDR2 sequences are SQVTM and ANQGSEA. This CDR3 spans 12 amino acids. V lost 2 bases and J 4 bases, leaving 8 bases between the germline ends. CDR3 bases read: TGCAGCGTTGAAACCTACCGCACTGAA. Protein sequence: CSVETYRTE. The entire CDR3 sequence reads CSVETYRTEAFF. Together with reference TRBV29-1 and TRBJ1-1, the CDR3 gives the full variable domain: SAVISQKPSRDICQRGTSLTIQCQVDSQVTMMFWYRQQPGQSLTLIATANQGSEATYESGFVIDKFPISRPNLTFSTLTVSNMSPEDSSIYLCSVETYRTEAFFGQGTRLTVV.

Notes on this clone: The read finishes 3 residues shy of the CDR3 end, and the germline J gene is used to complete it. The chain is built from TRBV10-3 and TRBJ1-4, with D unclear. Germline V gene data show CDR1 as ENHRY and CDR2 as SYGVKD. Trimming pared 3 bases from V and 0 bases from J, leaving 8 bases between. The CDR3 totals 15 residues. The DNA read from the CDR3 is TGTGCCATCAGTGATACCAGTGCAACTAATGAAAAA. It translates to CAISDTSATNEK. The full CDR3 sequence reads CAISDTSATNEKLFF.

Remarks on this clone: The read stops 3 residues short of the end of the CDR3; the missing end is completed from the germline J gene. This rearrangement joins TRBV10-2 to TRBJ1-4, with 7 nucleotides matching TRBD1. V shed 4 bases, J shed 10 bases, and the junction held 12 bases outside the gene matches. CDR3 size: 15 residues. Germline V gives CDR1 WSHSY, CDR2 SAAADI. CDR3 bases read: TGCGCCAGCAGTGTCTTGACAGGGTTCGCAGGAAAA. Encoded protein: CASSVLTGFAGK. The whole CDR3 sequence reads CASSVLTGFAGKLFF.

A word on this clone: The read comes to an end 3 residues before the CDR3 does, leaving the germline J gene to fill in the end. The J gene is TRBJ1-2, the V gene TRBV7-9; no definite D call. Germline-derived CDR1 and CDR2 are SEHNR and FQNEAQ (reference sequence). The CDR3 loop spans 12 amino acids. Trimming stripped 1 base from V and 4 bases from J, with 4 bases between. CDR3 bases read: TGTGCCAGCAGCTTAGTGGCCTATGGC. This codes for CASSLVAYG. Given in full, the CDR3 is CASSLVAYGYTF.

About this clone itself: The read halts 3 residues ahead of the CDR3 end, with the missing end drawn from the germline J gene. This sequence joins TRBV5-1 and TRBJ2-1; weak D call: TRBD2 (6 bases). Trimming removed 0 bases from V and 3 bases from J, with 13 bases in between. Germline loops: CDR1 SGHRS, CDR2 YFSETQ. The CDR3 extends over 16 amino acids. Partial CDR3 DNA: TGCGCCAGCAGCTTGGCCCCCGGGGGAGTCTACAATGAG. This encodes CASSLAPGGVYNE. Given in full, the CDR3 is CASSLAPGGVYNEQFF.

The CDR3 DNA, read in part, is TGTGCCAGCAGACGTCGGACAGGGGGCCCGGATAGC. It translates to CASRRRTGGPDS. The entire CDR3 protein is CASRRRTGGPDSYTF. The chain carries TRBV5-6 and TRBJ1-2; 11 positions agree with TRBD1. The read finishes 3 residues shy of the CDR3 end, and the germline J gene is used to complete it. Germline-derived CDR1 and CDR2 are SGHDT and YYEEEE. The CDR3 has 15 amino acids.

About this clone itself: The CDR3 end falls 3 residues outside the read, so it is completed with the germline J gene. The V call is TRBV4-1, the J call TRBJ1-3, with TRBD1 as a possible D gene (5 bases). The length of the CDR3 is 15 residues. Germline loops: CDR1 MGHRA, CDR2 YSYEKL. Trimming shortened V by 1 base and J by 4 bases, and 11 bases separated the two germline ends. Here the CDR3 reads CASSQAAGSGNTIYF. The sequenced CDR3 bases are TGCGCCAGCAGCCAAGCGGCAGGGTCAGGAAACACC.

Comments on this clone: The read ends 3 residues shy of where the CDR3 ends; the end is completed using the germline J gene. This chain links TRBV20-1 with TRBJ2-1; D is ambiguous. V was clipped by 6 bases and J by 6 bases, with 15 bases between them. Germline V CDR1 and CDR2: DFQATT, SNEGSKA (reference sequence). CDR3 length: 13 amino acids. CDR3 protein: CSALAYPFNEQFF. The CDR3 DNA, read in part, is TGCAGTGCCTTAGCTTATCCCTTCAATGAG.

As for this clone: The DNA ends 3 residues before the CDR3 does, and the rest of the CDR3 is filled in from the germline J gene. The J gene is TRBJ2-2, the V gene TRBV20-1, with a possible D match to TRBD1 (6 bases). The CDR3 extends over 14 amino acids. Trimming removed 1 base from V and 3 bases from J, with 9 bases in between. Germline loops: CDR1 DFQATT, CDR2 SNEGSKA (reference sequence). The sequenced part of the CDR3 DNA is TGCAGTGCTAGAGGGGGGCCCGACACCGGGGAG. It specifies CSARGGPDTGE. Given in full, the CDR3 is CSARGGPDTGELFF.

Of note for this clone: The sequence runs out 3 residues before the end of the CDR3; the remainder is reconstructed from the germline J gene. The chain couples TRBV20-1 to TRBJ2-5; possible D gene TRBD2, 6 bases. The CDR3 spans 11 residues. The V and J ends lost 8 bases and 5 bases respectively, with 12 bases between them. CDR1 and CDR2 from the germline V gene are DFQATT and SNEGSKA (reference sequence). Incomplete CDR3 DNA: TGCAGTCTGGAGGGTATGGAGACC. This translates into CSLEGMET. The whole CDR3 reads CSLEGMETQYF.

About this clone: The read gets to within 3 residues of the CDR3 end, and the germline J gene fills in the rest. V and J are TRBV4-1 and TRBJ2-7, with D hard to call. V shed 1 base and J shed 0 bases, with 10 bases lying between them. From germline, CDR1 is MGHRA and CDR2 YSYEKL. The CDR3 length is 15 residues. The part of the CDR3 DNA that was read is TGCGCCAGCAGCCAAGGAGCAAGTCCCTCCTACGAG. This codes for CASSQGASPSYE. The whole CDR3 protein reads CASSQGASPSYEQYF.

Notes on this clone: Read sequence stops 3 residues before the CDR3 end, and the germline J gene provides the missing end. The gene calls are TRBV7-9 and TRBJ2-7, with a possible D match to TRBD1 (5 bases). CDR1 and CDR2 from the germline V gene are SEHNR and FQNEAQ (reference sequence). V lost 1 base and J lost 4, with 14 bases in between. This CDR3 contains 15 residues. The CDR3 loop is CASSLGRIDSYEQYF. CDR3 DNA, as far as it was read: TGTGCCAGCAGCTTAGGTAGGATAGACAGTTACGAG.

As for this clone: The sequenced fragment ends 3 residues before the CDR3 boundary, so the rest is inferred from the germline J gene. The chain joins TRBV15 to TRBJ2-3, with 8 bases fitting TRBD1. This CDR3 has 14 amino acids. From germline, CDR1 is LNHNV and CDR2 YYDKDF (reference sequence). V gave up 3 bases and J gave up 3 bases; unmatched junction bases: 2. Incomplete CDR3 DNA: TGTGCCACCAGCAGCAGGGGGCAGACAGATACG. The encoded protein is CATSSRGQTDT. The entire CDR3 protein reads CATSSRGQTDTQYF.